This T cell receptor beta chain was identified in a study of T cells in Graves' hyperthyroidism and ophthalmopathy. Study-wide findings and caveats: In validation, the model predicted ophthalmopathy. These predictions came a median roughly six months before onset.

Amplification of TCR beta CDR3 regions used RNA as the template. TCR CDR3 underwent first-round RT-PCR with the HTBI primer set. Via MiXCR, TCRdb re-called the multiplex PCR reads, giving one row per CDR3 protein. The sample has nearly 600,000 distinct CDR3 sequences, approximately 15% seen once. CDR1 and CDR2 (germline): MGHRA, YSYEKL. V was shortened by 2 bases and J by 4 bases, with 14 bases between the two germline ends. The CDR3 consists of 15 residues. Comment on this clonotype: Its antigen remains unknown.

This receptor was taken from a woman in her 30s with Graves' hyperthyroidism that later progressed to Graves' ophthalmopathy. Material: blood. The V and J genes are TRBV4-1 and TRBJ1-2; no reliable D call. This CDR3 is CASSQIAAVFYGYTF. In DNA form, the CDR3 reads TGCGCCAGCAGCCAAATCGCGGCAGTGTTCTATGGCTACACCTTC.